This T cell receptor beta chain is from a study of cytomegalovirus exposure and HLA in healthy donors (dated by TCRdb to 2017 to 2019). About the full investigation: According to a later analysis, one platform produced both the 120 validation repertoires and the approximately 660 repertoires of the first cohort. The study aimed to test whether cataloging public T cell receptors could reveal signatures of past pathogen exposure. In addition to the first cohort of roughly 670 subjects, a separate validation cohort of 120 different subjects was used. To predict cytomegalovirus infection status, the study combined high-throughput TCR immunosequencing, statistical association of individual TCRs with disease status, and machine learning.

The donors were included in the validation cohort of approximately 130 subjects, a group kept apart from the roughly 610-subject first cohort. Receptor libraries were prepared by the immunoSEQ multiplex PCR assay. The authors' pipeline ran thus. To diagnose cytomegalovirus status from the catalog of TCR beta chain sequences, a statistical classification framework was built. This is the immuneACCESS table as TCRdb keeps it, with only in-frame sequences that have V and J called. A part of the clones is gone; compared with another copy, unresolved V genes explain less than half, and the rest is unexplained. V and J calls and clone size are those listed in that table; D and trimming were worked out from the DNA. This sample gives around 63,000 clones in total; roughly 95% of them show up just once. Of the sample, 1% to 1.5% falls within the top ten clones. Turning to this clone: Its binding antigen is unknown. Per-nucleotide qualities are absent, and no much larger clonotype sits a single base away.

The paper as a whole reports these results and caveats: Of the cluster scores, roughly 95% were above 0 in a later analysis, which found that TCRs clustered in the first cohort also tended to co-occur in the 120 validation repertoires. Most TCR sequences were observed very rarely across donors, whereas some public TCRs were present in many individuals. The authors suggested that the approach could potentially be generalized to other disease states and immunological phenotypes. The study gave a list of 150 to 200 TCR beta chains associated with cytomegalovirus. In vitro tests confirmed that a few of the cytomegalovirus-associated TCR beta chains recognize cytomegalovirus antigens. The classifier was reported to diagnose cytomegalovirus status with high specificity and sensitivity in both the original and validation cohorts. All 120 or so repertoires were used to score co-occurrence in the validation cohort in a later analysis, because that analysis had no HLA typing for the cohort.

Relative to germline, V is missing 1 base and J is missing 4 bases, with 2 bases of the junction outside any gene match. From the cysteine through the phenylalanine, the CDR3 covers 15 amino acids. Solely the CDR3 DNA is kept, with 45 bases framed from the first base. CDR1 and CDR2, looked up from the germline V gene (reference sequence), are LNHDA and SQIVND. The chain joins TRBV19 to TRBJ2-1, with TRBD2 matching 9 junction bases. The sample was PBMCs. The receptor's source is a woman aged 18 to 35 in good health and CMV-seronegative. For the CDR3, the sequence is CASSIGLAVYNEQFF. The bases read TGTGCCAGTAGTATAGGACTAGCGGTTTACAATGAGCAGTTCTTC.